A single sample gave rise to the 29 T cell receptor beta chains below, sequenced in a study of cytomegalovirus exposure and HLA in healthy donors. This PCR relied on a set of 60 Vbeta primers and 13 Jbeta primers. TCRdb's copy holds only in-frame clones and misses some; the assay was immunoSEQ multiplex PCR. The sample contains over 100,000 clones, over 60% of which appear only once. The sample consisted of PBMCs. Receptor source: a female donor in good health and CMV-seronegative.

CDR3 residues: CASSPNPGQWQAFF. For the CDR3, the DNA is TGTGCCAGCAGTCCCAACCCGGGACAATGGCAAGCTTTCTTT. This chain uses TRBV5-7 with TRBJ1-1; tentative D call: TRBD1 (6 bases). TRBV5-7 is identified as an open reading frame with a role that is uncertain. Trimming shortened V by 5 bases and J by 9 bases, and 20 bases separated the two germline ends. The CDR3 covers 14 residues.

This sequence joins TRBV9 and TRBJ2-3; D unclear. The V end lost 1 base, the J end lost 7 bases, and 4 bases lay between the germline ends. The CDR3 is 11 residues long. CDR1 and CDR2 from the germline V gene are SGDLS and YYNGEE. The CDR3 spells CASSVSNTQYF. DNA for the CDR3: TGTGCCAGCAGCGTATCAAATACGCAGTATTTT. The full variable domain, rest sourced from reference TRBV9 and TRBJ2-3, is DSGVTQTPKHLITATGQRVTLRCSPRSGDLSVYWYQQSLDQGLQFLIQYYNGEERAKGNILERFSAQQFPDLHSELNLSSLELGDSALYFCASSVSNTQYFGPGTRLTVL.

The rearrangement joins TRBV19 to TRBJ1-1; D might be TRBD1 (5 bases). The length of the CDR3 is 13 residues. Germline values: CDR1 LNHDA, CDR2 SQIVND (reference sequence). The V end lost 6 bases, the J end lost 4 bases, and 12 bases lay between the germline ends. CDR3 DNA: TGTGCCAGTAGCTCGGGGGGGGGCACTGAAGCTTTCTTT. Amino acids: CASSSGGGTEAFF.

This chain uses TRBV19 with TRBJ2-7; D is possibly TRBD2 (5 bases). Germline V gene sequence: CDR1 LNHDA, CDR2 SQIVND (reference sequence). The length of the CDR3 is 11 residues. The V end was cut by 9 bases, the J end by 5 bases, with 11 bases between. This CDR3 reads CASGNWDEQYF. The CDR3 DNA is TGTGCCAGCGGGAACTGGGACGAGCAGTACTTC.

This clone was recorded a few times. This chain uses TRBV10-2 with TRBJ2-7, with a tentative D call TRBD2 (5 bases). There are 12 residues in the CDR3. V was cut by 4 bases and J by 7 bases, with 11 bases left in between. Per germline, CDR1 WSHSY and CDR2 SAAADI. CDR3 DNA: TGCGCCAGCAGTGCAGCGGCCTCTGAGCAGTACTTC. The encoded protein is CASSAAASEQYF.

The rearrangement links TRBV6-1 to TRBJ1-1; a weak D match, TRBD1 (6 bases). The V end lost 6 bases, the J end lost 3 bases, and 8 bases lay between the germline ends. Germline lookup yields CDR1 MNHNS and CDR2 SASEGT. This CDR3 is built from 12 residues. DNA for the CDR3: TGTGCCAGCAGCACAGGGTACACTGAAGCTTTCTTT. Amino acids: CASSTGYTEAFF.

Regarding this clone: Other DNA sequences in the same sample also yield this CDR3. V and J are TRBV5-1 and TRBJ2-1; 7 nucleotides match TRBD1. In germline, CDR1 is SGHRS, CDR2 YFSETQ. The CDR3 covers 15 residues. With V trimmed by 1 base and J by 4 bases, 5 bases remained unmatched. The chain's CDR3 is CASSLTSGGYNEQFF. CDR3 in DNA: TGCGCCAGCAGCTTGACGTCAGGGGGTTACAATGAGCAGTTCTTC.

The chain links TRBV19 to TRBJ1-2; D not certain. Germline V lookup: CDR1 LNHDA, CDR2 SQIVND (reference sequence). Trimming took off 6 bases at V and 4 bases at J, with 12 bases between the two ends. This CDR3 spans 13 amino acids. CDR3 amino acids: CASSPAGIYGYTF. CDR3 nucleotides: TGTGCCAGTAGCCCGGCAGGAATCTATGGCTACACCTTC.

J is TRBJ2-5 and V is TRBV19; perhaps TRBD1 as D (6 bases). V was pared by 7 bases and J by 4 bases, with 16 bases between. This CDR3 is built from 14 residues. Germline CDR1 LNHDA, CDR2 SQIVND (reference sequence). The CDR3 spells CASNFRDTGETQYF. CDR3 DNA sequence: TGTGCCAGTAACTTCCGGGACACAGGAGAGACCCAGTACTTC.

This sequence joins TRBV10-3 and TRBJ1-3, with D possibly matching TRBD1 (6 bases). The V end lost 10 bases, the J end lost 4 bases, and 14 bases lay between the germline ends. Germline-derived CDR1 and CDR2 are ENHRY and SYGVKD. CDR3 length equals 13 residues. Here the CDR3 reads CATVTGSGNTIYF. CDR3 bases: TGTGCCACGGTGACAGGATCAGGAAACACCATATATTTT.

This chain uses TRBV28 with TRBJ1-6, with a tentative D call TRBD1 (6 bases). In germline, CDR1 is MDHEN, CDR2 SYDVKM. This CDR3 has 14 residues. V was clipped by 5 bases and J by 8 bases, with 13 bases between them. Here the CDR3 DNA reads TGTGCCAGCAGTCCCGTCAGGGGAGATTCACCCCTCCACTTT. This codes for CASSPVRGDSPLHF.

Concerning this clone: The junction and the germline gene differ at one end; a read error may be behind it. The rearrangement joins TRBV5-4 to TRBJ1-2; perhaps TRBD1 as D (6 bases). The CDR3 runs to 16 residues. The germline gives CDR1 SGHNT, CDR2 YYREEE (reference sequence). CDR3 sequence reads: CASNLGGELLRGGYTF. The CDR3 DNA reads as TGTGCCAGCAACTTGGGTGGGGAACTCCTCAGGGGTGGCTACACCTTC.

The genes are TRBV7-8 and TRBJ1-4; 11 bases line up with TRBD1. Germline CDR1 is SGHVS and CDR2 is FQNEAQ. V was pared by 4 bases and J by 6 bases, with 1 base of the junction left unmatched. The CDR3 extends over 14 amino acids. The chain's CDR3 is CASSWTGGDEKLFF. The CDR3 DNA sequence: TGTGCCAGCAGCTGGACAGGGGGCGATGAAAAACTGTTTTTT.

The J gene is TRBJ1-2, the V gene TRBV6-6, with 7 bases that match TRBD1. Germline-derived CDR1 and CDR2 are MNHNY and SVGAGI (reference sequence). Losses at the gene ends were 2 bases for V and 3 bases for J; bases not matched to a gene: 6. The CDR3 extends over 15 amino acids. DNA of the CDR3: TGTGCCAGCAGTTACACGGGACAGCTGCACTATGGCTACACCTTC. This encodes CASSYTGQLHYGYTF.

The CDR3 region has the DNA TGTGCCAGCTCACCACCAAGCGGGGGGGGAATGGATGAGCAGTTCTTC. This sequence encodes CASSPPSGGGMDEQFF. J is TRBJ2-1 and V is TRBV18; 10 nucleotides agree with TRBD2. With 0 bases clipped from V and 8 bases from J, the junction kept 7 bases outside the gene matches. Germline V gives CDR1 KGHSH, CDR2 LQKENI. CDR3 size: 16 residues. The whole variable domain, filled in from reference TRBV18 and TRBJ2-1, reads NAGVMQNPRHLVRRRGQEARLRCSPMKGHSHVYWYRQLPEEGLKFMVYLQKENIIDESGMPKERFSAEFPKEGPSILRIQQVVRGDSAAYFCASSPPSGGGMDEQFFGPGTRLTVL.

This sequence joins TRBV4-2 and TRBJ2-1; 8 bases fit TRBD2. CDR1 is LGHNA, CDR2 YNFKEQ, per germline. V gave up 0 bases and J gave up 4 bases; unmatched junction bases: 5. The CDR3 contains 16 residues. Here the CDR3 DNA reads TGTGCCAGCAGCCAAGAGAGCGGGGGCGGTTACAATGAGCAGTTCTTC. Amino acid sequence: CASSQESGGGYNEQFF.

The chain joins TRBV11-2 to TRBJ2-7; TRBD1 might be the D (7 bases). V was shortened by 3 bases and J by 3 bases, with 15 bases between the two germline ends. Germline V gene lookup returns CDR1 SGHAT and CDR2 FQNNGV. The CDR3 extends over 15 amino acids. In DNA, the CDR3 is TGTGCCAGCAGCTTTGTCAGGGGGACTCACTACGAGCAGTACTTC. Amino acids: CASSFVRGTHYEQYF.

This rearrangement joins TRBV18 to TRBJ2-7; 9 nucleotides align to TRBD1. V dropped 3 bases and J dropped 6; count of bases not matched to a gene: 9. The CDR3 covers 15 residues. Per germline, CDR1 KGHSH and CDR2 LQKENI. The CDR3 protein is CASSPGTGTGSEQYF. CDR3 bases: TGTGCCAGCTCACCCGGGACAGGGACAGGAAGCGAGCAGTACTTC.

This clone was counted a few times. V gene TRBV5-1 combines with J gene TRBJ1-2; 9 bases map to TRBD1. The CDR3 extends over 15 amino acids. Trimming took 1 base from V and 8 from J; bases not matched to a gene: 9. CDR1 SGHRS and CDR2 YFSETQ come from the germline V gene. CDR3: CASSLNGQGIGGYTF. The CDR3 nucleotides read TGCGCCAGCAGCTTGAACGGACAGGGGATTGGGGGCTACACCTTC.

The chain is built from TRBV7-8 and TRBJ1-2; D may be TRBD1 (6 bases). Germline V gives CDR1 SGHVS, CDR2 FQNEAQ. There are 18 residues in the CDR3. The V end lost 2 bases, the J end lost 0 bases, and 19 bases lay between the germline ends. In DNA form, the CDR3 reads TGTGCCAGCAGCTTATCCGGGCTCGGGGGGGCCGCTAACTATGGCTACACCTTC. This codes for CASSLSGLGGAANYGYTF.

The rearrangement links TRBV27 to TRBJ2-3, with TRBD2 matching 7 bases. CDR3 length equals 16 residues. The germline gives CDR1 MNHEY, CDR2 SMNVEV (reference sequence). J was trimmed by 4 bases and V by 5 bases; bases with no gene match: 12. The CDR3 DNA follows: TGTGCCAGCAGTGACTTGGCTCCCACTAGCGCAGATACGCAGTATTTT. This codes for CASSDLAPTSADTQYF.

The V gene is TRBV11-1, the J gene TRBJ2-5; TRBD2 agrees at 9 bases. The CDR3 loop spans 16 amino acids. With 4 bases clipped from V and 7 bases from J, the junction kept 13 bases outside the gene matches. The germline V gene encodes CDR1 SGHAT and CDR2 FQDESV (reference sequence). CDR3 sequence (DNA): TGTGCCAGCAGCTCAAAGACGGTAGCGGGGGCGGGGACCCAGTACTTC. This translates into CASSSKTVAGAGTQYF.

Only a few counts were recorded for this clone. DNA for the CDR3: TGTGCCAGCAGTGCACGAGAGAACACTGAAGCTTTCTTT. It codes for CASSARENTEAFF. This chain uses TRBV6-1 with TRBJ1-1; D is undetermined. CDR3 length equals 13 residues. Germline V gives CDR1 MNHNS, CDR2 SASEGT. V lost 4 bases to trimming and J lost 1 base, with 7 bases between them.

This chain joins TRBV29-1 and TRBJ1-3; D remains ambiguous. Trimming stripped 4 bases from V and 0 bases from J, with 7 bases between. Germline CDR1 and CDR2: SQVTM and ANQGSEA. The CDR3 loop spans 13 amino acids. The CDR3 bases are TGCAGCGTTGCTGACATCTCTGGAAACACCATATATTTT. Translated: CSVADISGNTIYF.

The chain carries TRBV7-6 and TRBJ1-4, with D tentatively TRBD1 (6 bases). V was cut by 5 bases and J by 5 bases, with 24 bases left in between. In germline, CDR1 is SGHVS, CDR2 FNYEAQ. The CDR3 loop spans 18 amino acids. CDR3 protein: CASSPRSSPQGRNEKLFF. The CDR3 nucleotides are TGTGCCAGCAGCCCCCGCTCCTCTCCCCAGGGGCGGAATGAAAAACTGTTTTTT.

This clone was seen a few times. The CDR3 bases are TGTGCCAGCAGCGACACAGGGGGCAATGGCTACACCTTC. Translation: CASSDTGGNGYTF. The J gene is TRBJ1-2, the V gene TRBV5-6; 9 bases fit TRBD1. Germline CDR1 and CDR2: SGHDT and YYEEEE. Germline trimming cut 4 bases from V and 6 bases from J; bases unmatched to any gene: 4. The CDR3 length is 13 residues.

The rearrangement links TRBV15 to TRBJ1-2; TRBD1 is a possible D gene (6 bases). Germline CDR1 and CDR2: LNHNV and YYDKDF (reference sequence). V shed 1 base and J shed 0 bases, with 12 bases lying between them. The length of the CDR3 is 16 residues. The CDR3 sequence is CATSRVPQGPNYGYTF. Here the CDR3 DNA reads TGTGCCACCAGCAGAGTTCCACAGGGACCTAACTATGGCTACACCTTC. Full variable domain (rest looked up from reference TRBV15 and TRBJ1-2): DAMVIQNPRYQVTQFGKPVTLSCSQTLNHNVMYWYQQKSSQAPKLLFHYYDKDFNNEADTPDNFQSRRPNTSFCFLDIRSPGLGDTAMYLCATSRVPQGPNYGYTFGSGTRLTVV.

This clone was observed a few times. CDR3 DNA sequence: TGTGCCAGCAGCCGACAGCCCGGCAATCAGCCCCAGCATTTT. It specifies CASSRQPGNQPQHF. The rearrangement joins TRBV6-6 to TRBJ1-5; a weak D match, TRBD1 (5 bases). With 6 bases removed from V and 2 bases from J, the gap between germline ends came to 11 bases. Germline V lookup: CDR1 MNHNY, CDR2 SVGAGI (reference sequence). CDR3 size: 14 residues.

Remarks on this clone: The sample contains more than one DNA sequence encoding this CDR3. The chain employs TRBV30 and TRBJ2-5; no clear D gene. V lost 0 bases and J lost 3, with 8 bases in between. The germline CDR1 and CDR2 sequences are GTSNPN and SVGIG (reference sequence). This CDR3 contains 13 residues. Written as DNA, the CDR3 is TGTGCCTGGAGTGTACTCGTGGAAGAGACCCAGTACTTC. This gives the protein CAWSVLVEETQYF.